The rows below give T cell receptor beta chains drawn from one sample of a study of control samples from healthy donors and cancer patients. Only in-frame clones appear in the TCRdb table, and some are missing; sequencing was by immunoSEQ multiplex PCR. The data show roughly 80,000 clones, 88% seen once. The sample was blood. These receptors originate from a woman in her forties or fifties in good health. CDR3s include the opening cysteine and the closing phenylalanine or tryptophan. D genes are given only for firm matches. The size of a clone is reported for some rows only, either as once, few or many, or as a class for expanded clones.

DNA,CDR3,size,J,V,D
TGTGCCAGCAGCCAAGTACAGGGGAAGCAGTACTTC,CASSQVQGKQYF,.,TRBJ2-7,TRBV3-1/TRBV3-2,TRBD1
TGTGCCAGCAGCCAAGATGCGAGGGATACGCAGTATTTT,CASSQDARDTQYF,.,TRBJ2-3,TRBV4-2,.
TGTGCCAGCAGCTTACTGGACCAAACAGATACGCAGTATTTT,CASSLLDQTDTQYF,.,TRBJ2-3,TRBV5-4,.
TGCAGCGTTGGGGGGGGAGCTAGAGTGAACACTGAAGCTTTCTTT,CSVGGGARVNTEAFF,.,TRBJ1-1,TRBV29-1,.
TGTGCCAGCAGCTTGGGGGACTACGAGCAGTACTTC,CASSLGDYEQYF,.,TRBJ2-7,TRBV7-9,.
TGTGCCTGGAGGGGGTCCTATAATTCACCCCTCCACTTT,CAWRGSYNSPLHF,.,TRBJ1-6,TRBV30,.
TGTGCCAGCTCACGTGGGACAGGGTTGTACAATGAGCAGTTCTTC,CASSRGTGLYNEQFF,.,TRBJ2-1,TRBV18,TRBD1
TGTGCCAGCAGCTTCGGTCGCGGCTATGGCTACACCTTC,CASSFGRGYGYTF,.,TRBJ1-2,TRBV5-6,.
TGTGCCTGTTACAGTTTGAACACTGAAGCTTTCTTT,CACYSLNTEAFF,once,TRBJ1-1,TRBV30,.
TGTGCCAGCTCACCGACACAGGGGTATGGCTACACCTTC,CASSPTQGYGYTF,.,TRBJ1-2,TRBV18,TRBD1
TGTGCCAGCCAGATGGGCAGCTTTAGAACCTACGAGCAGTACTTC,CASQMGSFRTYEQYF,.,TRBJ2-7,TRBV5-8,.
TGCGCCAGCAGCCCCTCAGGGGGTAACACCGGGGAGCTGTTTTTT,CASSPSGGNTGELFF,once,TRBJ2-2,TRBV5-1,TRBD1
TGTGCCAGTACTACGACGCTAAACGGGGAGACCCAGTACTTC,CASTTTLNGETQYF,once,TRBJ2-5,TRBV19,.
TGTGCCTGCGCGTCGAGCGGGGAAGAGACCCAGTACTTC,CACASSGEETQYF,.,TRBJ2-5,TRBV6-5,TRBD2
TGTGCCAGCAGCTTAGGTCTGCCAGATACGCAGTATTTT,CASSLGLPDTQYF,few,TRBJ2-3,TRBV7-9,.
TGCGCCAGCAGCCCAAACCCCGGGACAAGGAATGAAAAACTGTTTTTT,CASSPNPGTRNEKLFF,.,TRBJ1-4,TRBV5-1,.
TGCGCCAGCAGCTCCCGAGATACGCAGTATTTT,CASSSRDTQYF,.,TRBJ2-3,TRBV5-1,.
TGTGCCAGCTTCGCCGGGGCCAGCTCTGGAAACACCATATATTTT,CASFAGASSGNTIYF,.,TRBJ1-3,TRBV18,.
TGTGCCAGCAGCCTAGAGAGGGGGTGGACTGAAGCTTTCTTT,CASSLERGWTEAFF,.,TRBJ1-1,TRBV11-2,.
TGTGCCATCTTAGCTTACGATGAGCAGTTCTTC,CAILAYDEQFF,.,TRBJ2-1,TRBV10-3,.
TGCAGCGTTTCGCAGGACAGCACCGGGGAGCTGTTTTTT,CSVSQDSTGELFF,.,TRBJ2-2,TRBV29-1,.
TGTGCCAGCAGCCGCGGTGAAAAACTGTTTTTT,CASSRGEKLFF,.,TRBJ1-4,TRBV7-2,.
TGTGCCAGCAGGCTAACAGGGTACACCATATATTTT,CASRLTGYTIYF,.,TRBJ1-3,TRBV6-6,.
TGTGCCAGCAGCTTTGGGTCGAGCACAGATACGCAGTATTTT,CASSFGSSTDTQYF,.,TRBJ2-3,TRBV11-3,.
TGTGCCAGCAACATACCGACAGGGTCCAATGAGCAGTTCTTC,CASNIPTGSNEQFF,.,TRBJ2-1,TRBV7-9,TRBD1
TGCAGCGTTGAGGGTACAACTAATGAAAAACTGTTTTTT,CSVEGTTNEKLFF,.,TRBJ1-4,TRBV29-1,.
TGTGCCAGCAGTTACTCGTTCACTAGCGGGGGCGGGGAGCTGTTTTTT,CASSYSFTSGGGELFF,.,TRBJ2-2,TRBV6-5,TRBD2
TGTGCCAGCAGCCACGGGACAGGGGAGCAGTACTTC,CASSHGTGEQYF,.,TRBJ2-7,TRBV3-1/TRBV3-2,TRBD1
TGTGCCACCGAAACGGGACTAGCGACCGAGCAGTACTTC,CATETGLATEQYF,.,TRBJ2-7,TRBV6-5,TRBD2
TGTGCCAGCAGCCCCGTGACAGGCCCGCGGGGCATTCAGTACTTC,CASSPVTGPRGIQYF,few,TRBJ2-4,TRBV7-8,.
TGCAGCGTTGTTTCAGGAGATGGCTACACCTTC,CSVVSGDGYTF,.,TRBJ1-2,TRBV29-1,.
TGTGCCAGCAGCGGTACGGACGGAACGACCTACGAGCAGTACTTC,CASSGTDGTTYEQYF,.,TRBJ2-7,TRBV21-1,.
TGTGCCAGCAGCTTGGACCCGACGAACACAGATACGCAGTATTTT,CASSLDPTNTDTQYF,.,TRBJ2-3,TRBV5-6,.
TGTGCCAGCAGCTTGTATAGGGAGCAGTACTTC,CASSLYREQYF,.,TRBJ2-7,TRBV5-8,.
TGTGCCACATCGGGACCGCATTTCACAGATACGCAGTATTTT,CATSGPHFTDTQYF,once,TRBJ2-3,TRBV2,.
TGTGCCAGCAGTTCCTCTAGCGGGGGGGCCTTATGGACGCAGTATTTT,CASSSSSGGALWTQYF,.,TRBJ2-3,TRBV6-5,TRBD2
TGTGCCAGCAGCCCCTCTATGTTCACTGAAGCTTTCTTT,CASSPSMFTEAFF,.,TRBJ1-1,TRBV7-2,.
TGTGCCAGCAGCTTAGGGGATAGTACTTCACCCCTCCACTTT,CASSLGDSTSPLHF,few,TRBJ1-6,TRBV7-6,.
TGTGCCAGCAGCGGAGACCGGGACAGGGGTCCCAATGAGCAGTTCTTC,CASSGDRDRGPNEQFF,.,TRBJ2-1,TRBV3-1/TRBV3-2,TRBD1
TGTGCCAGCACCCCCACAACCTACGAGCAGTACTTC,CASTPTTYEQYF,.,TRBJ2-7,TRBV6-5,.
TGTGCCAGCAGCGGCGTGATGTCCCAGGAAGACGAGCAGTACTTC,CASSGVMSQEDEQYF,.,TRBJ2-7,TRBV5-6,.
TGTGCCAGCGAGGGTACGGCCAAAAACATTCAGTACTTC,CASEGTAKNIQYF,.,TRBJ2-4,TRBV3-1/TRBV3-2,.
TGTGCCAGCAGCTTCTCGAACACTGAAGCTTTCTTT,CASSFSNTEAFF,.,TRBJ1-1,TRBV5-6,.
TGTGCCTGGATTAGGTTGGGGGGATCTATACACGAGCAGTACTTC,CAWIRLGGSIHEQYF,.,TRBJ2-7,TRBV30,.
TGTGCCAGCAGCCAAGAGGGGTTAGGCTACACCTTC,CASSQEGLGYTF,.,TRBJ1-2,TRBV3-1/TRBV3-2,.
TGTGCCAGCAGTTCCCAGGGGGAAACTGAAGCTTTCTTT,CASSSQGETEAFF,.,TRBJ1-1,TRBV12-3/TRBV12-4,TRBD1
TGTGCCAGCAGAGGAGACAAGAGCTCCTACGAGCAGTACTTC,CASRGDKSSYEQYF,.,TRBJ2-7,TRBV6-5,.
TGCGCCAGCAGCTTGGGCAGGGTGGGCGAAAAACTGTTTTTT,CASSLGRVGEKLFF,.,TRBJ1-4,TRBV5-1,.
TGTGCCAGCAGCCAAGATTTGGGGGTCATCGATGAAGCTTTCTTT,CASSQDLGVIDEAFF,.,TRBJ1-1,TRBV14,.
TGTGCCAGCAGTTACTCTCGGCTTCTCGAGCAGTACTTC,CASSYSRLLEQYF,.,TRBJ2-7,TRBV6-5,.
TGCGCCAGCAGCTTGGACAACACAGATACGCAGTATTTT,CASSLDNTDTQYF,.,TRBJ2-3,TRBV5-1,.